The sequence of this TCR beta chain was determined in a study of blood T cell repertoires in COVID-19. Across the whole study: Sites in the United States, Italy and Spain provided acute and convalescent COVID-19 samples.

This clone occurred once. The same CDR3 is also encoded by other DNA sequences in this sample. Per the study methods: Cell counts per sample came from amplifying reference gene primers. Some clones are missing from TCRdb's copy, which holds only in-frame ones; the method was immunoSEQ multiplex PCR. V, J and clone size are those of that table, while D and trimming were read from the DNA. The data contain 45,000 to 55,000 clones, 65% to 90% of them seen just once; the ten biggest clones take up around 27%. This clonotype originated in a human donor in a cohort sampled during active COVID-19. Sequenced material: peripheral blood.

CDR3 sequence reads: CASSLGQGDEQFF. The CDR3 DNA is TGTGCCAGCAGCCTGGGGCAGGGCGATGAGCAGTTCTTC. This chain links TRBV11-3 with TRBJ2-1, with D perhaps TRBD1 (5 bases). V was trimmed by 5 bases and J by 8 bases, leaving 13 bases between them. Germline CDR1 SGHNT, CDR2 YENEEA. This CDR3 has 13 amino acids.